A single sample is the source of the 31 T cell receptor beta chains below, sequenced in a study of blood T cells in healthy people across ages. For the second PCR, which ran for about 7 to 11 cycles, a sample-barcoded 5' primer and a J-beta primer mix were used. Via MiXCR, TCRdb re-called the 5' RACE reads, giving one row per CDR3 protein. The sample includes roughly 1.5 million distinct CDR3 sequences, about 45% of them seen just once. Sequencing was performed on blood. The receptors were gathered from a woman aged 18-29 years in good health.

The CDR3 DNA follows: TGCAGTGCTAGGGGAGGGGGAACGGTATATAATTCACCCCTCCACTTT. Encoded protein: CSARGGGTVYNSPLHF. The chain recombines TRBV20-1 with TRBJ1-6; perhaps TRBD1 as D (6 bases). The CDR3 loop spans 16 amino acids. V gave up 3 bases and J gave up 4 bases, with 16 bases separating them. CDR1 and CDR2 (germline): DFQATT, SNEGSKA (reference sequence).

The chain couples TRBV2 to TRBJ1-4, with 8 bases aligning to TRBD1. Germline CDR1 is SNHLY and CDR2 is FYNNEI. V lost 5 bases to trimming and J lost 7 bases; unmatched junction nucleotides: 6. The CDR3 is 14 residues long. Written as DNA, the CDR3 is TGTGCCAGCAGTTCCCGGGACAGGATTGAAAAACTGTTTTTT. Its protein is CASSSRDRIEKLFF.

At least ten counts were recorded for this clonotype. DNA for the CDR3: TGTGCCAGCAGCTTATGGTCCTACGAGCAGTACTTC. It codes for CASSLWSYEQYF. The J gene is TRBJ2-7, the V gene TRBV12-3 or TRBV12-4; D unclear. The CDR3 has 12 residues. The germline V and J ends were trimmed by 6 bases and 1 base, with 7 bases remaining between them.

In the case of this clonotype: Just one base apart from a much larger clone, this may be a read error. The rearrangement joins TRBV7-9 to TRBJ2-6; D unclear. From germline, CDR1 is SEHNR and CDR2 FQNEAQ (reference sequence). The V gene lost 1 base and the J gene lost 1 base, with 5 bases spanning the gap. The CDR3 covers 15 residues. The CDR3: CASSLVESGANVLTF. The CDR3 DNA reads TGTGCCAGCAGCTTAGTGGAGTCTGGGGCCAACGTCCTGACTTTC.

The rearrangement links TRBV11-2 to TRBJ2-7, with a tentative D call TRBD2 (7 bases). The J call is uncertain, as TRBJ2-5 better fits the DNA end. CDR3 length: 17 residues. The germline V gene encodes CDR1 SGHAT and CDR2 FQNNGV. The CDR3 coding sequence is TGTGCCAGCAGCTTAAACTCTGCGGGGGCCGGATCAGAGACCCAGTACTTC. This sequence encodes CASSLNSAGAGSETQYF.

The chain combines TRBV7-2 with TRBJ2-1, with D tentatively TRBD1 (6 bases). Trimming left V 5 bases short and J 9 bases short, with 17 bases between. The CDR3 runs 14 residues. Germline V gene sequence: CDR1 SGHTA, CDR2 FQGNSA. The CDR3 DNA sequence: TGTGCCAGCAGCCTAAGGAGTAGGGGGATTGAGCAGTTCTTC. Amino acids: CASSLRSRGIEQFF.

In nucleotides, the CDR3 is TGTGCCAGCAGTTACACAACCCACAGGGGAGTCGAGCAGTACTTC. It codes for CASSYTTHRGVEQYF. J is TRBJ2-7 and V is TRBV6-2 or TRBV6-3, with 7 bases fitting TRBD1. CDR3 size: 15 residues. From germline, CDR1 is MNHEY and CDR2 SVGEGT. V lost 2 bases, J lost 6 bases, and 10 bases stayed unmatched.

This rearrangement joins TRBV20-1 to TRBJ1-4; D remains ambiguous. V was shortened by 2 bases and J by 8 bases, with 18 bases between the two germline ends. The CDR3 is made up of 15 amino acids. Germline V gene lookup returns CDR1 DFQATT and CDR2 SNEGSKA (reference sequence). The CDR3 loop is CSARSRPRVEEKLFF. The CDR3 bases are TGCAGTGCTAGAAGCCGCCCCCGAGTGGAGGAAAAACTGTTTTTT.

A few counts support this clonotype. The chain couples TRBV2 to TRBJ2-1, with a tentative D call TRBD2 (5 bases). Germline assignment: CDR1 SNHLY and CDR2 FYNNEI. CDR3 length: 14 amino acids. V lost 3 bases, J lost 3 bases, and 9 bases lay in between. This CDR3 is CASSEGGLYNEQFF. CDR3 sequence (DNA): TGTGCCAGCAGTGAGGGCGGACTCTACAATGAGCAGTTCTTC.

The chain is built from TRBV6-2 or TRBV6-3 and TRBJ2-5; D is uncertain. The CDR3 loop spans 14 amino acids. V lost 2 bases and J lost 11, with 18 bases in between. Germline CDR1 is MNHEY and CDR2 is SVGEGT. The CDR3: CASSYPIQSDEQYF. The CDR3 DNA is TGTGCCAGCAGTTACCCAATTCAGTCCGATGAGCAGTACTTC.

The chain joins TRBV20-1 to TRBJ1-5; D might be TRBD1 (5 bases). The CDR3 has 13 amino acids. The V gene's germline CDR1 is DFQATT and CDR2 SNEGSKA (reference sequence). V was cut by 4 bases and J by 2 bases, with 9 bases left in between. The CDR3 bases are TGCAGTGCTACACTACAGGGCAATCAGCCCCAGCATTTT. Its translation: CSATLQGNQPQHF.

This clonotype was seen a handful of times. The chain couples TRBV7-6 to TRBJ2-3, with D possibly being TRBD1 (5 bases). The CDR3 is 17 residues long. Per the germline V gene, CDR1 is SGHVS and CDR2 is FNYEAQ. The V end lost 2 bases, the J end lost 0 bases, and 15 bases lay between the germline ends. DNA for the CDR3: TGTGCCAGCAGCTTACACCAGTGGGGCGCTAGCACAGATACGCAGTATTTT. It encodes CASSLHQWGASTDTQYF.

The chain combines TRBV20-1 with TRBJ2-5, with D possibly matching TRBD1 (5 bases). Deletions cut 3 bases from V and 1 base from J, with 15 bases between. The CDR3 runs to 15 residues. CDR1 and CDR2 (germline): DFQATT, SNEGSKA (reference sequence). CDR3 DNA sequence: TGCAGTGCTAGCGATGCGCAGGGCCCCCAAGAGACCCAGTACTTC. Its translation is CSASDAQGPQETQYF.

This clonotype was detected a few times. CDR3 DNA: TGCGCCAGCAGCTTGACACTAGCGGGAGGCGAGCAGTACTTC. This gives the protein CASSLTLAGGEQYF. The chain joins TRBV5-1 to TRBJ2-5; 12 nucleotides line up with TRBD2. The J call may be faulty, since TRBJ2-7 better matches the DNA end. The CDR3 totals 14 residues. CDR1 and CDR2 (germline): SGHRS, YFSETQ.

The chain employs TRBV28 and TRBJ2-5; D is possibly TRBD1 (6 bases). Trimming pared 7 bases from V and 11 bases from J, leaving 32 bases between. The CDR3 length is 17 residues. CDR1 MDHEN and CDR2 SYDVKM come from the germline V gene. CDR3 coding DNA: TGTGCCAGCATCTCTCATAGGTGGGGGCGCCACTACAATGAGCAGTACTTC. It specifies CASISHRWGRHYNEQYF.

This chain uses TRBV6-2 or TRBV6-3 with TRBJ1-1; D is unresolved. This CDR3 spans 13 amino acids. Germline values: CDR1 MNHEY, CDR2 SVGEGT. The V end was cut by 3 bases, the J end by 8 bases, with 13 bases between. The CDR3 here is CASSYGRRGEAFF. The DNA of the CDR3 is TGTGCCAGCAGTTATGGCAGGCGGGGAGAAGCTTTCTTT.

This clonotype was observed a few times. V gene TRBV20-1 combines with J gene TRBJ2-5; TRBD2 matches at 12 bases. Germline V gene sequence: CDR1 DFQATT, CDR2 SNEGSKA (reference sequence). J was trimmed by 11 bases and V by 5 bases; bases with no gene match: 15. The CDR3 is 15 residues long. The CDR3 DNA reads TGCAGTGCTCCCCGGACTAGCGGGAAGGAATGGGGGCAGTACTTC. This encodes CSAPRTSGKEWGQYF.

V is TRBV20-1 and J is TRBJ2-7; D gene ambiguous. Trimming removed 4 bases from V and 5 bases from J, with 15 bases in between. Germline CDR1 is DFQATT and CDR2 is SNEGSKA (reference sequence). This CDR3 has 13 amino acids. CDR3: CSAIQGWNNEQYF. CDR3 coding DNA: TGCAGTGCTATTCAAGGGTGGAATAACGAGCAGTACTTC.

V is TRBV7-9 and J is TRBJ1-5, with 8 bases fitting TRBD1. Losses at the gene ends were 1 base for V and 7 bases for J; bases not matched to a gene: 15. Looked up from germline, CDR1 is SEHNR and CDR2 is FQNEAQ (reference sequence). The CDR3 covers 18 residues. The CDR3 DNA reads TGTGCCAGCAGCTTAGGGGATTATGTCGGGACAGGATACCAGCCCCAGCATTTT. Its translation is CASSLGDYVGTGYQPQHF.

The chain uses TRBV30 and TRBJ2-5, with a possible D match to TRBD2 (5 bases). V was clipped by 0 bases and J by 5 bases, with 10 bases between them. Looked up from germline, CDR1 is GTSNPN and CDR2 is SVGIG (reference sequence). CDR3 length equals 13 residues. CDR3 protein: CAWSVLGSETQYF. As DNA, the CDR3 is TGTGCCTGGAGTGTTCTGGGGAGTGAGACCCAGTACTTC.

CDR3 nucleotide sequence: TGTGCCAGCAGTTTCGGACAGGGCCCTCTAGAGACCCAGTACTTC. This encodes CASSFGQGPLETQYF. The V and J genes are TRBV27 and TRBJ2-5; 8 bases are shared with TRBD1. Germline values: CDR1 MNHEY, CDR2 SMNVEV (reference sequence). The trim removed 3 bases at V and 4 bases at J, leaving 7 bases unmatched. There are 15 residues in the CDR3.

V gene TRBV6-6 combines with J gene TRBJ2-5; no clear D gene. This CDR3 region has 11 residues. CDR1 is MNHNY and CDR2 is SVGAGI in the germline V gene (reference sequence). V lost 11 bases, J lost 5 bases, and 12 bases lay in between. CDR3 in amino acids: CAGSSRETQYF. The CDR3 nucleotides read TGTGCCGGCTCCTCCCGGGAGACCCAGTACTTC.

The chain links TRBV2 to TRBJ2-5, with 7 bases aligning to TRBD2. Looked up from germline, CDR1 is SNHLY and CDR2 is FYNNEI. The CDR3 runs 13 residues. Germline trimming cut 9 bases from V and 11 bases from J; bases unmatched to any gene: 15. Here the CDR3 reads CARASGAKDEQYF. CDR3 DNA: TGTGCCAGGGCAAGCGGGGCCAAGGATGAGCAGTACTTC.

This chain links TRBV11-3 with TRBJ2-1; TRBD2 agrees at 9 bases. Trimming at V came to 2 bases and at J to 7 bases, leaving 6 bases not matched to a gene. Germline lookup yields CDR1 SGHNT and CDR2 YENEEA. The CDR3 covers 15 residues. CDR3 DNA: TGTGCCAGCAGCTTAAGACTAGCGGCCGGTAATGAGCAGTTCTTC. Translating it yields CASSLRLAAGNEQFF.

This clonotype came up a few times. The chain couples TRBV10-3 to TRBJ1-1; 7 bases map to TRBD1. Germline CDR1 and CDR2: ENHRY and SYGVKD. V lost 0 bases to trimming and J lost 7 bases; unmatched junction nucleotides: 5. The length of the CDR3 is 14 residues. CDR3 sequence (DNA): TGTGCCATCAGTGAGTCCGGACAGGCCCTTGAAGCTTTCTTT. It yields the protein CAISESGQALEAFF.

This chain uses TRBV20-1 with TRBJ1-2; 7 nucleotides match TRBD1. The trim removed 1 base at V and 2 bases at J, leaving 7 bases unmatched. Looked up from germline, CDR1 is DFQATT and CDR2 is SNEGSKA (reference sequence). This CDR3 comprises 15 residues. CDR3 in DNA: TGCAGTGCTAGAGGGAGGAGGGGGCGCAACTATGGCTACACCTTC. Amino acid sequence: CSARGRRGRNYGYTF.

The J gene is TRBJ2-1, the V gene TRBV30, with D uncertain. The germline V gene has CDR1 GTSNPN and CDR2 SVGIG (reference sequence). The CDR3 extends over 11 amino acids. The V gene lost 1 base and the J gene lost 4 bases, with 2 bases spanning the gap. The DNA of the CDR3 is TGTGCCTGGAGTGAATACAATGAGCAGTTCTTC. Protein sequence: CAWSEYNEQFF.

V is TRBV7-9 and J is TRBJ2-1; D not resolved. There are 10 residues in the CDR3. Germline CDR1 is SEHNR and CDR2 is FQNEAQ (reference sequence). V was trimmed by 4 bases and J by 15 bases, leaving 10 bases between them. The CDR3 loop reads CASSSSLMFF. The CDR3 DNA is TGTGCCAGCAGCTCGTCACTTATGTTCTTC.

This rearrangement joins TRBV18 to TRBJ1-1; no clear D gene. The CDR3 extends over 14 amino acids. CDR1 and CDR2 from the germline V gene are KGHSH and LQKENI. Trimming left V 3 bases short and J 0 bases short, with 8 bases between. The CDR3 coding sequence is TGTGCCAGCTCACCTGATGCGGTGAACACTGAAGCTTTCTTT. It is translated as CASSPDAVNTEAFF.

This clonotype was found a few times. CDR3 bases: TGCGCCAGCAGCCCGAGGTCCCTTGGTGGGGGGGAGCAGTACTTC. Encoded protein: CASSPRSLGGGEQYF. The V and J genes are TRBV4-1 and TRBJ2-7; D perhaps matches TRBD2 (6 bases). Per germline, CDR1 MGHRA and CDR2 YSYEKL. Trimming removed 4 bases from V and 7 bases from J, with 20 bases in between. The CDR3 is 15 residues long.

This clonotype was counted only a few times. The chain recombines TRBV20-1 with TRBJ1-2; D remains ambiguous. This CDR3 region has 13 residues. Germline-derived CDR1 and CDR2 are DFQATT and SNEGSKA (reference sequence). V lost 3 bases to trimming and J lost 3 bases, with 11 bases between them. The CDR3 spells CSARTRIDYGYTF. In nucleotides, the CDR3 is TGCAGTGCTAGGACGCGGATCGACTATGGCTACACCTTC.